What follows is one TCR beta chain and its context. Its antigen is still unknown. Trimming removed 0 bases from V and 6 bases from J, with 15 bases in between. This CDR3 comprises 16 residues. CDR1 is MNHNY, CDR2 SVGAGI, per germline (reference sequence). This record comes from a study of CD8+ T cells in alopecia areata. Study context: Treatment ran 6 to 18 months, with 6 months of follow-up afterward. General observations from the study: It was less clear whether patients shared TCRs than it was in mice, possibly because of HLA. The study found higher clonality in lesional than normal scalp, especially in alopecia totalis/universalis.

cDNA serving as the sequencing template came from extracted, reverse transcribed RNA. Sequencing was performed with immunoSEQ multiplex PCR; in TCRdb, only in-frame clones are kept and a portion is missing. The sample lists 150,000 or so clones; about nine tenths were seen once. Both peripheral blood and punch biopsies of lesional scalp skin were obtained from patients who had alopecia areata. The sequenced sample was CD8+ T cells sorted from blood, obtained at week 0. The receptor was derived from a human donor with alopecia areata. The V call is TRBV6-6, the J call TRBJ2-4; the D gene is possibly TRBD1 (6 bases). The CDR3 sequence: CASSYSPPGDGNIQYF. The CDR3 DNA is TGTGCCAGCAGTTACTCACCCCCAGGGGATGGAAACATTCAGTACTTC.